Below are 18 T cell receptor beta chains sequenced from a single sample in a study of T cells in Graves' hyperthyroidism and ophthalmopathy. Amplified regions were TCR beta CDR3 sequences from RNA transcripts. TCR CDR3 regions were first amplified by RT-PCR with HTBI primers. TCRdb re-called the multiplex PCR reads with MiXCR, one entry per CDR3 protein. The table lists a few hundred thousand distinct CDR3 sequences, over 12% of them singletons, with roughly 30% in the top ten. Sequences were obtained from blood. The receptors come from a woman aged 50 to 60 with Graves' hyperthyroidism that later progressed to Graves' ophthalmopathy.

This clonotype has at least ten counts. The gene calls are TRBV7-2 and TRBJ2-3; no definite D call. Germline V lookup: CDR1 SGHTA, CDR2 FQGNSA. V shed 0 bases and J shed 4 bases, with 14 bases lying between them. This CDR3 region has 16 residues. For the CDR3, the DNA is TGTGCCAGCAGCTTAGCACCGAGCTTTACCTCAGATACGCAGTATTTT. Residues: CASSLAPSFTSDTQYF.

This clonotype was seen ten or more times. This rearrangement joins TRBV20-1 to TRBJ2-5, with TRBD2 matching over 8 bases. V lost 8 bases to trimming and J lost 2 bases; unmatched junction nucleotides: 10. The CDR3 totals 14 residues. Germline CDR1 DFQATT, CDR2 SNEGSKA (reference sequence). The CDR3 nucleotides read TGCAGTCGATTGAGGACGGGGGGGCAAGAGACCCAGTACTTC. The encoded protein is CSRLRTGGQETQYF.

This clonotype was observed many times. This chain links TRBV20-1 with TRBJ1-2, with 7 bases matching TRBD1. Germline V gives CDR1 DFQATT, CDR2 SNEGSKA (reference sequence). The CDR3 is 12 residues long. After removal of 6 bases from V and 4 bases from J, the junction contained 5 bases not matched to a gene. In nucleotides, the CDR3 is TGCAGTGCCACCGGGACAGTCTATGGCTACACCTTC. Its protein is CSATGTVYGYTF.

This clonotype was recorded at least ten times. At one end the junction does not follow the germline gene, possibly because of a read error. The CDR3 region is CATLLGANVLTF. In DNA form, the CDR3 reads TGCGCAACATTGCTCGGGGCCAACGTCCTGACTTTC. This sequence joins TRBV28 and TRBJ2-6; D uncertain. The CDR3 covers 12 residues. The germline V gene encodes CDR1 MDHEN and CDR2 SYDVKM.

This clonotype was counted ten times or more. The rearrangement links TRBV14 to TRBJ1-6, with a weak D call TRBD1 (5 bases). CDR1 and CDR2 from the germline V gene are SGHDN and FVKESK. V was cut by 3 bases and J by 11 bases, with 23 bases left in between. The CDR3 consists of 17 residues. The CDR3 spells CASSQDGRGGWMPPLHF. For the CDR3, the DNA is TGTGCCAGCAGCCAGGACGGAAGGGGAGGGTGGATGCCACCCCTCCACTTT.

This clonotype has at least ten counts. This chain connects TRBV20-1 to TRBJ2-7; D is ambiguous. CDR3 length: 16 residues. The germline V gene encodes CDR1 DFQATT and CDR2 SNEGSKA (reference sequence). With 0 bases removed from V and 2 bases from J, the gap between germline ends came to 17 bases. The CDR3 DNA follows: TGCAGTGCTAGAGATAATGGGAAAACAGAAGCCTACGAGCAGTACTTC. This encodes CSARDNGKTEAYEQYF.

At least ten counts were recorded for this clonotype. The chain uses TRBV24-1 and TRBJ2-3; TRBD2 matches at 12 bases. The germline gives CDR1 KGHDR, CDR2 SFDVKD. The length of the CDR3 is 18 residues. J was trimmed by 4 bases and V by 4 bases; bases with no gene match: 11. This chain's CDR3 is CATSDLGTSGRWADTQYF. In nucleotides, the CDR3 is TGTGCCACCAGTGACCTCGGAACTAGCGGGAGGTGGGCAGATACGCAGTATTTT.

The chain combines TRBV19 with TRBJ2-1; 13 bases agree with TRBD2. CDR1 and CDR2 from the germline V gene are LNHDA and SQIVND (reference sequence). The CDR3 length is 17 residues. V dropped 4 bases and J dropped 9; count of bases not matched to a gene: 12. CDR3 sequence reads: CASSRTSGSSKWGEQFF. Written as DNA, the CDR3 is TGTGCCAGTAGTAGGACTAGCGGGAGTAGCAAGTGGGGTGAGCAGTTCTTC.

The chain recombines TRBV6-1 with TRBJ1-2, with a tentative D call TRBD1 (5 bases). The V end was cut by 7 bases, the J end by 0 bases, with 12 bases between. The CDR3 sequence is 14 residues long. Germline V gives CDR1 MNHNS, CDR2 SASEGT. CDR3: CASNMQGPNYGYTF. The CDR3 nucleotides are TGTGCCAGCAACATGCAGGGTCCTAACTATGGCTACACCTTC.

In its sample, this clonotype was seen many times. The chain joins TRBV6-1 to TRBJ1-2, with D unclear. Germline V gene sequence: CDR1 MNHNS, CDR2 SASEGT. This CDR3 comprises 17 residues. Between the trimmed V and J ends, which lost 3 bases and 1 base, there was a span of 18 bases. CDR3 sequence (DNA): TGTGCCAGCAGTGAGCAGGACGGGTCGTATCTTAACTATGGCTACACCTTC. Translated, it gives CASSEQDGSYLNYGYTF.

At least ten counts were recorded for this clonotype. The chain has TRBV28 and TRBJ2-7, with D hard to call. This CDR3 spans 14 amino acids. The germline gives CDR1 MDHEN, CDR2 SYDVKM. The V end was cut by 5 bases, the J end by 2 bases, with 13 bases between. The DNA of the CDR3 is TGTGCCAGCAGTCTTCGGTGGGGAACCTACGAGCAGTACTTC. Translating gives CASSLRWGTYEQYF. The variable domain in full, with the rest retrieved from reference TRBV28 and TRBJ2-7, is DVKVTQSSRYLVKRTGEKVFLECVQDMDHENMFWYRQDPGLGLRLIYFSYDVKMKEKGDIPEGYSVSREKKERFSLILESASTNQTSMYLCASSLRWGTYEQYFGPGTRLTVT.

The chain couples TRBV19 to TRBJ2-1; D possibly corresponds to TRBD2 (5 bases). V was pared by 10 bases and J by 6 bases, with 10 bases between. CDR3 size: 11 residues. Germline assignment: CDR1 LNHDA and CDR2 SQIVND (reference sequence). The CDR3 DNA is TGTGCCACCCGACGGGGCAATGAGCAGTTCTTC. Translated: CATRRGNEQFF.

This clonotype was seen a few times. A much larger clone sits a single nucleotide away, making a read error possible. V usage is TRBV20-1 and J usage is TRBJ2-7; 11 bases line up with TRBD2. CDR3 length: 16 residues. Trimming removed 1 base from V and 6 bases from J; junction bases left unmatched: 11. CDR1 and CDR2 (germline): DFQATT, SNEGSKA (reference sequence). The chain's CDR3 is CSARGELAGVSGEQYF. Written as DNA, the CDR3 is TGCAGTGCTAGAGGGGAACTAGCGGGAGTTTCTGGCGAGCAGTACTTC.

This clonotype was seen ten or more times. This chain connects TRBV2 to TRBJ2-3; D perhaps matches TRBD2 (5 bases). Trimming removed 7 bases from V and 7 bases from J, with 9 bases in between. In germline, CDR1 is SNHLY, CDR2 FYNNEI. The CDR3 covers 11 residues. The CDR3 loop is CASTRDYTQYF. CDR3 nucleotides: TGTGCCAGCACCCGGGATTATACGCAGTATTTT. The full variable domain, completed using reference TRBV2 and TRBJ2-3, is EPEVTQTPSHQVTQMGQEVILRCVPISNHLYFYWYRQILGQKVEFLVSFYNNEISEKSEIFDDQFSVERPDGSNFTLKIRSTKLEDSAMYFCASTRDYTQYFGPGTRLTVL.

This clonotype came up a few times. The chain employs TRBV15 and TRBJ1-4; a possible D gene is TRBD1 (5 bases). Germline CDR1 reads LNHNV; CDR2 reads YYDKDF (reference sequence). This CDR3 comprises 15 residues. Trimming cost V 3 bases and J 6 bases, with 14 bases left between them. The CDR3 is CATSRPQGGYEKLFF. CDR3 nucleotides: TGTGCCACCAGCAGGCCCCAGGGAGGGTATGAAAAACTGTTTTTT.

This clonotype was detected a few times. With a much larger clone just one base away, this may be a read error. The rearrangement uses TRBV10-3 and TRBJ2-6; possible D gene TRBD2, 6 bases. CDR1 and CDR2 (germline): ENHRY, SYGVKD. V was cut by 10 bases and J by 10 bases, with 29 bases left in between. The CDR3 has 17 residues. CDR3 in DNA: TGTGCCAGCAGCCACGGGAGCAGGGCTAACCTTATAAACGTCCTGACTTTC. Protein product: CASSHGSRANLINVLTF.

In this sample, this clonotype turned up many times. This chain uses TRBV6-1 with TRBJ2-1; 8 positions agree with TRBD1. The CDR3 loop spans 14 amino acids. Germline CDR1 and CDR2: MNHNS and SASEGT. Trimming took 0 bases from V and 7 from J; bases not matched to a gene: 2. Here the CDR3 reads CASSEAWTGNEQFF. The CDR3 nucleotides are TGTGCCAGCAGTGAAGCCTGGACAGGGAATGAGCAGTTCTTC.

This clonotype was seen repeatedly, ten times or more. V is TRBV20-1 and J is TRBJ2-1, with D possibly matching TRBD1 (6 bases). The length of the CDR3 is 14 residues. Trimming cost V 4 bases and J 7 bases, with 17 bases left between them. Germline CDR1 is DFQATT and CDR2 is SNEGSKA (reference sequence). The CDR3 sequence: CSAKDRTTLNEQFF. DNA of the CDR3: TGCAGTGCTAAAGACAGGACCACCCTAAATGAGCAGTTCTTC.